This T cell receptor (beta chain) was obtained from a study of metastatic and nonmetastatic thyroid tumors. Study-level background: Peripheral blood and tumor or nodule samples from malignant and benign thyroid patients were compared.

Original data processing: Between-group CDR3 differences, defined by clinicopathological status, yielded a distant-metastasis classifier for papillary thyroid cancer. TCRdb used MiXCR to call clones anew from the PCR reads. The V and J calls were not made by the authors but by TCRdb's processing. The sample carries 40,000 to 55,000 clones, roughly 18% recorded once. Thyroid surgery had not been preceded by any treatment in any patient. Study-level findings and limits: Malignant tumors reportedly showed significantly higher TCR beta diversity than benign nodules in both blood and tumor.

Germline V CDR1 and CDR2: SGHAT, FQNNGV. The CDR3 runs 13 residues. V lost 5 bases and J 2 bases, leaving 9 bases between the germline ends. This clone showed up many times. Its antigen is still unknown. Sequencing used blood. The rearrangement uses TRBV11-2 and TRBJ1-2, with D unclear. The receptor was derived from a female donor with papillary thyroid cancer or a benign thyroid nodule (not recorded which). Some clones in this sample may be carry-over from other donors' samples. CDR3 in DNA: TGTGCCAGCAGCATCGGACTCAACTATGGCTACACCTTC. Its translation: CASSIGLNYGYTF.